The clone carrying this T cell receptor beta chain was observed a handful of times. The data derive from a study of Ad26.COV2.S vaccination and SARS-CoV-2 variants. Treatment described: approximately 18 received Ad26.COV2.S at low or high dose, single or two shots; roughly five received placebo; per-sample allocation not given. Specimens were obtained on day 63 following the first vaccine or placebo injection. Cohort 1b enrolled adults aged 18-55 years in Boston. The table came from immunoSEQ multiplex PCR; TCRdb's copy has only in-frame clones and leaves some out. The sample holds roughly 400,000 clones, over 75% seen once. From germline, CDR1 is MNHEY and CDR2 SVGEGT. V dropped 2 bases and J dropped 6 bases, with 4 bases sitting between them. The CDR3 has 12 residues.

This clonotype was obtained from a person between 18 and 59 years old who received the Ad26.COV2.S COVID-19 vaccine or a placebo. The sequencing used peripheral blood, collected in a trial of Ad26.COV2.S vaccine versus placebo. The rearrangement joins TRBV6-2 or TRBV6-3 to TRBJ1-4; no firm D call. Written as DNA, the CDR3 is TGTGCCAGCAGTTACGAGGATGAAAAACTGTTTTTT. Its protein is CASSYEDEKLFF.